The clone carrying this T cell receptor (beta chain) has more than one count but fewer than ten. The data were taken from a study of blood T cell repertoires in COVID-19. Across the whole study: The origin of the acute and convalescent COVID-19 samples was the United States, Italy and Spain. T cells, B-cell-depleted T cells, or PBMCs supplied cDNA or gDNA.

The authors' processing: Reference gene primer amplification gave estimated nucleated cell counts. Sequencing was performed with immunoSEQ multiplex PCR; in TCRdb, only in-frame clones are kept and a portion is missing. V, J and clone size reflect that table, while D and trimming were determined from the DNA. Of fewer than 110,000 clones in the sample, more than 80% were seen once. The V and J ends lost 5 bases and 0 bases, in that order; junction bases with no gene match: 15. This CDR3 has 19 residues. CDR1 LNHNV and CDR2 YYDKDF come from the germline V gene (reference sequence). Sequenced sample: peripheral blood. This clonotype was sampled from a human donor in a cohort sampled during active COVID-19. The V call is TRBV15, the J call TRBJ2-3, with 9 bases fitting TRBD1. Here the CDR3 DNA reads TGTGCCACCAGCCTCCGGGACAGGGCCCTCCTAACTAGCACAGATACGCAGTATTTT. Translating it yields CATSLRDRALLTSTDTQYF.